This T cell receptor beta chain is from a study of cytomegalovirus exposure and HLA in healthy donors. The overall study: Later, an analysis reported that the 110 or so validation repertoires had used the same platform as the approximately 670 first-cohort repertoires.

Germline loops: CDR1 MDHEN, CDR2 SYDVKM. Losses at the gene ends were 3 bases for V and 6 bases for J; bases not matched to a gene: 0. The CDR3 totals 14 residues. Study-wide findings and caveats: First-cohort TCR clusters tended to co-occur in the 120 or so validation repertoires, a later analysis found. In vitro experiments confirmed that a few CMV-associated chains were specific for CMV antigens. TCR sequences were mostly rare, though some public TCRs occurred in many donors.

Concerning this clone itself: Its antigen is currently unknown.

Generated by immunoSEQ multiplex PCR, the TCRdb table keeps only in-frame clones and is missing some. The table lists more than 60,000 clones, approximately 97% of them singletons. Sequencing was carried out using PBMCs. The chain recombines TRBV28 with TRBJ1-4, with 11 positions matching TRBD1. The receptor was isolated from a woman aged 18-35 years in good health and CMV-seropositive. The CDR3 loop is CASSLGQGDEKLFF. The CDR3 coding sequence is TGTGCCAGCAGTTTGGGACAGGGGGATGAAAAACTGTTTTTT.